These 28 T cell receptor beta chains share one sample of origin, sequenced in a study of shared clonotypes between healthy human individuals. Sequenced by immunoSEQ multiplex PCR; TCRdb stores in-frame clones only, minus some. The table shows 1,400,000 or so clones, with roughly 98.5% occurring only once. Sequencing input: naive CD4+ T cells sorted from blood. Subset in this sample: CD45RA+ positively selected. All receptors derive from a man between 25 and 39 years old in good health.

Points on this clone: This sample also contains other DNA sequences that code for the same CDR3. V is TRBV27 and J is TRBJ1-3; the D is unclear. V dropped 3 bases and J dropped 4 bases, with 10 bases sitting between them. This CDR3 has 14 residues. Germline V lookup: CDR1 MNHEY, CDR2 SMNVEV (reference sequence). Here the CDR3 reads CASSLGGPGNTIYF. The CDR3 DNA is TGTGCCAGCAGTTTGGGAGGGCCGGGAAACACCATATATTTT.

The table lists this clone with a count of one. The CDR3 coding sequence is TGTGCCGGACAGGGTCAGCACACTGAAGCTTTCTTT. Amino acid sequence: CAGQGQHTEAFF. This chain uses TRBV30 with TRBJ1-1, with TRBD1 matching over 8 bases. The CDR3 is 12 amino acids. Unmatched junction bases numbered 5, after V lost 8 bases and J lost 3 bases. Per germline, CDR1 GTSNPN and CDR2 SVGIG (reference sequence). Based on the CDR3 plus reference TRBV30 and TRBJ1-1, the full variable domain is SQTIHQWPATLVQPVGSPLSLECTVEGTSNPNLYWYRQAAGRGLQLLFYSVGIGQISSEVPQNLSASRPQDRQFILSSKKLLLSDSGFYLCAGQGQHTEAFFGQGTRLTVV.

This chain connects TRBV29-1 to TRBJ2-1; D call uncertain. V was pared by 4 bases and J by 10 bases, with 20 bases between. From germline, CDR1 is SQVTM and CDR2 ANQGSEA. The CDR3 runs to 14 residues. The CDR3 is CSVVLSITKMEQFF. The CDR3, as DNA: TGCAGCGTTGTCTTGTCTATTACCAAGATGGAGCAGTTCTTC.

The chain employs TRBV7-2 and TRBJ2-3; tentative D call: TRBD2 (5 bases). The germline V and J ends were trimmed by 2 bases and 13 bases, with 13 bases remaining between them. This CDR3 is 12 amino acids long. Germline CDR1 reads SGHTA; CDR2 reads FQGNSA. The CDR3 DNA reads TGTGCCAGCAGCTTAAAGAGGGATGCGGAGTATTTT. It specifies CASSLKRDAEYF.

Only one count was recorded for this clone. V is TRBV5-1 and J is TRBJ2-2; unclear D gene. From germline, CDR1 is SGHRS and CDR2 YFSETQ. The CDR3 consists of 17 residues. Trimming took off 2 bases at V and 9 bases at J, with 23 bases between the two ends. The CDR3 loop reads CASSFQPTTDHVRELFF. Here the CDR3 DNA reads TGCGCCAGCAGCTTTCAACCGACGACGGATCATGTGAGGGAGCTGTTTTTT.

The chain employs TRBV7-3 and TRBJ1-1, with D possibly TRBD1 on 5 matching bases. Looked up from germline, CDR1 is SGHTA and CDR2 is FQGTGA. V shed 4 bases and J shed 0 bases, with 9 bases lying between them. This CDR3 has 14 residues. This CDR3 is CASSYGGLNTEAFF. Here the CDR3 DNA reads TGTGCCAGCAGCTATGGGGGACTGAACACTGAAGCTTTCTTT.

The rearrangement joins TRBV5-1 to TRBJ2-7, with D perhaps matching TRBD1 (7 bases). The V gene's germline CDR1 is SGHRS and CDR2 YFSETQ. This CDR3 spans 14 amino acids. The V end lost 3 bases, the J end lost 2 bases, and 12 bases lay between the germline ends. The CDR3 DNA reads TGCGCCAGCAGCTCATCAGGGGGGCCCTACGAGCAGTACTTC. Protein sequence: CASSSSGGPYEQYF.

This chain connects TRBV18 to TRBJ2-5, with a weak D call TRBD1 (5 bases). This CDR3 comprises 18 residues. Per germline, CDR1 KGHSH and CDR2 LQKENI. The V end was cut by 0 bases, the J end by 3 bases, with 20 bases between. The CDR3 region has the DNA TGTGCCAGCTCACCACCGCAACCCTGGCAGGGCCCCGAAGAGACCCAGTACTTC. As protein: CASSPPQPWQGPEETQYF.

The chain joins TRBV6-5 to TRBJ1-2; 7 nucleotides align to TRBD1. CDR3 length equals 16 residues. V lost 4 bases to trimming and J lost 1 base; unmatched junction nucleotides: 9. Per the germline V gene, CDR1 is MNHEY and CDR2 is SVGAGI. This chain's CDR3 is CASSSGGTALNYGYTF. For the CDR3, the DNA is TGTGCCAGCAGTTCAGGGGGGACAGCACTTAACTATGGCTACACCTTC.

This sequence joins TRBV4-1 and TRBJ2-5, with 10 positions matching TRBD2. The germline gives CDR1 MGHRA, CDR2 YSYEKL. J lost 4 bases, V lost 0 bases, and 8 bases had no gene match. This CDR3 is 17 amino acids long. The CDR3: CASSQDPSGSLLETQYF. In DNA form, the CDR3 reads TGCGCCAGCAGCCAAGATCCTAGCGGGAGTTTATTAGAGACCCAGTACTTC.

This chain links TRBV10-3 with TRBJ2-1; 14 bases agree with TRBD2. This CDR3 has 17 amino acids. J lost 2 bases, V lost 1 base, and 1 base had no gene match. CDR1 and CDR2 from the germline V gene are ENHRY and SYGVKD. This CDR3 is CAISEWTSGRPYNEQFF. The CDR3 nucleotides read TGTGCCATCAGTGAGTGGACTAGCGGGAGGCCCTACAATGAGCAGTTCTTC.

DNA of the CDR3: TGTGCCAGCAGCTTAGGGGGTTTACTCTCCTACGAGCAGTACTTC. This translates into CASSLGGLLSYEQYF. The V gene is TRBV11-2, the J gene TRBJ2-7; D not certain. Germline V gene lookup returns CDR1 SGHAT and CDR2 FQNNGV. Between the trimmed V and J ends, which lost 1 base and 0 bases, there was a span of 10 bases. The CDR3 runs 15 residues.

V usage is TRBV5-8 and J usage is TRBJ2-7; possible D gene TRBD1, 8 bases. The CDR3 runs 15 residues. Per germline, CDR1 SGHTS and CDR2 YDEGEE. V gave up 0 bases and J gave up 3 bases, with 13 bases separating them. CDR3 sequence (DNA): TGTGCCAGCAGCTTGGGAACAGGGGGGGACTACGAGCAGTACTTC. It codes for CASSLGTGGDYEQYF.

The chain joins TRBV5-6 to TRBJ2-3; 7 nucleotides match TRBD2. This CDR3 comprises 17 residues. With V trimmed by 2 bases and J by 2 bases, 11 bases remained unmatched. CDR1 is SGHDT and CDR2 is YYEEEE in the germline V gene. The CDR3 nucleotides read TGTGCCAGCAGCTTTCTCAGCGGGACGGGGAACACAGATACGCAGTATTTT. Protein: CASSFLSGTGNTDTQYF. Complete variable domain (other parts from reference TRBV5-6 and TRBJ2-3): DAGVTQSPTHLIKTRGQQVTLRCSPKSGHDTVSWYQQALGQGPQFIFQYYEEEERQRGNFPDRFSGHQFPNYSSELNVNALLLGDSALYLCASSFLSGTGNTDTQYFGPGTRLTVL.

The chain has TRBV14 and TRBJ2-3; weak D call: TRBD2 (5 bases). V lost 4 bases to trimming and J lost 1 base, with 12 bases between them. The CDR3 runs to 15 residues. The germline V gene encodes CDR1 SGHDN and CDR2 FVKESK. The CDR3, as DNA: TGTGCCAGCAGCCTTCGGGATGGAGGCACAGATACGCAGTATTTT. Translating it yields CASSLRDGGTDTQYF.

The gene calls are TRBV29-1 and TRBJ1-2; D is unclear. The germline V and J ends were trimmed by 8 bases and 3 bases, with 7 bases remaining between them. The CDR3 consists of 10 residues. Germline-derived CDR1 and CDR2 are SQVTM and ANQGSEA. CDR3 DNA: TGCAGCACCGATTACTATGGCTACACCTTC. Translating gives CSTDYYGYTF.

The chain recombines TRBV7-3 with TRBJ2-7; D not certain. This CDR3 spans 13 amino acids. Germline lookup yields CDR1 SGHTA and CDR2 FQGTGA. V shed 6 bases and J shed 0 bases, with 9 bases lying between them. The CDR3 DNA is TGTGCCAGCAGTAGCCTACCCTCCTACGAGCAGTACTTC. Protein sequence: CASSSLPSYEQYF.

The chain has TRBV2 and TRBJ2-7; 10 nucleotides align to TRBD1. CDR1 and CDR2 from the germline V gene are SNHLY and FYNNEI. The junction had 6 bases not matched to a gene; V was cut back by 4 bases and J by 3 bases. The CDR3 covers 15 residues. CDR3 region: CASSVDRGRNYEQYF. DNA of the CDR3: TGTGCCAGCAGTGTCGACAGGGGGCGGAACTACGAGCAGTACTTC.

This chain connects TRBV11-2 to TRBJ2-5; TRBD2 agrees at 16 bases. The length of the CDR3 is 17 residues. V dropped 5 bases and J dropped 7; count of bases not matched to a gene: 10. The germline CDR1 and CDR2 sequences are SGHAT and FQNNGV. CDR3 DNA: TGTGCCAGCAGCGGATCCCTCGGGACTAGCGGGAGGGGGACCCAGTACTTC. The encoded protein is CASSGSLGTSGRGTQYF.

The V and J genes are TRBV5-1 and TRBJ2-1; D might be TRBD1 (5 bases). Per germline, CDR1 SGHRS and CDR2 YFSETQ. The CDR3 is made up of 15 amino acids. The germline V and J ends were trimmed by 1 base and 4 bases, with 12 bases remaining between them. CDR3 nucleotide sequence: TGCGCCAGCAGCTTGCCGCAGGGTGTATACAATGAGCAGTTCTTC. Protein sequence: CASSLPQGVYNEQFF.

The chain couples TRBV5-4 to TRBJ2-6; 7 bases agree with TRBD1. Trimming removed 1 base from V and 0 bases from J; junction bases left unmatched: 4. This CDR3 has 17 amino acids. Germline V lookup: CDR1 SGHNT, CDR2 YYREEE (reference sequence). CDR3 protein: CASSLPHRGSGANVLTF. DNA of the CDR3: TGTGCCAGCAGCTTGCCGCACAGGGGCTCTGGGGCCAACGTCCTGACTTTC.

The rearrangement links TRBV2 to TRBJ2-1; TRBD2 agrees at 14 bases. The germline gives CDR1 SNHLY, CDR2 FYNNEI. The junction had 19 bases not matched to a gene; V was cut back by 3 bases and J by 15 bases. There are 18 residues in the CDR3. The CDR3 bases are TGTGCCAGCAGTGACGTATTCAAGGGGACTAGCGGGGGAAGAGCGCTGTTCTTC. Translation: CASSDVFKGTSGGRALFF.

This chain joins TRBV7-2 and TRBJ2-1; D is possibly TRBD2 (5 bases). Trimming took 2 bases from V and 9 from J, leaving 20 bases between them. The CDR3 loop spans 16 amino acids. Per germline, CDR1 SGHTA and CDR2 FQGNSA. The CDR3 here is CASSLWAGGVEGEQFF. The CDR3 DNA is TGTGCCAGCAGCTTATGGGCCGGCGGAGTTGAGGGTGAGCAGTTCTTC.

The chain has TRBV5-1 and TRBJ2-1, with 7 bases identical to TRBD1. The CDR3 loop spans 15 amino acids. V lost 4 bases to trimming and J lost 1 base; unmatched junction nucleotides: 5. Per the germline V gene, CDR1 is SGHRS and CDR2 is YFSETQ. For the CDR3, the DNA is TGCGCCAGCAGCCCGACAGGGTTGTCCTACAATGAGCAGTTCTTC. Protein: CASSPTGLSYNEQFF.

V is TRBV9 and J is TRBJ2-2; a possible D gene is TRBD2 (5 bases). Germline CDR1 SGDLS, CDR2 YYNGEE. This CDR3 is built from 14 residues. V was cut by 5 bases and J by 5 bases, with 13 bases left in between. The CDR3 region is CASRARAWTGELFF. As DNA, the CDR3 is TGTGCCAGCAGAGCGAGGGCCTGGACCGGGGAGCTGTTTTTT.

The chain recombines TRBV11-2 with TRBJ2-7; a possible D gene is TRBD2 (5 bases). CDR3 length: 12 amino acids. Germline-derived CDR1 and CDR2 are SGHAT and FQNNGV. Trimming stripped 5 bases from V and 9 bases from J, with 14 bases between. The CDR3 DNA reads as TGTGCCAGCAGCCCCCGGGGAGAAGGGCAGTACTTC. This codes for CASSPRGEGQYF.

This clone was recorded only once. V is TRBV28 and J is TRBJ1-2; 7 bases map to TRBD1. From germline, CDR1 is MDHEN and CDR2 SYDVKM. The CDR3 extends over 13 amino acids. Trimming took 5 bases from V and 7 from J; bases not matched to a gene: 7. Written as DNA, the CDR3 is TGTGCCAGCAGTCCGGGACAGTTTCTTGGCTACACCTTC. It specifies CASSPGQFLGYTF.

The rearrangement uses TRBV15 and TRBJ2-5; D ambiguous. V was shortened by 1 base and J by 0 bases, with 15 bases between the two germline ends. This CDR3 spans 17 amino acids. Germline lookup yields CDR1 LNHNV and CDR2 YYDKDF (reference sequence). CDR3: CATSRGFANGYQETQYF. In DNA form, the CDR3 reads TGTGCCACCAGCAGAGGCTTCGCAAACGGGTACCAAGAGACCCAGTACTTC.